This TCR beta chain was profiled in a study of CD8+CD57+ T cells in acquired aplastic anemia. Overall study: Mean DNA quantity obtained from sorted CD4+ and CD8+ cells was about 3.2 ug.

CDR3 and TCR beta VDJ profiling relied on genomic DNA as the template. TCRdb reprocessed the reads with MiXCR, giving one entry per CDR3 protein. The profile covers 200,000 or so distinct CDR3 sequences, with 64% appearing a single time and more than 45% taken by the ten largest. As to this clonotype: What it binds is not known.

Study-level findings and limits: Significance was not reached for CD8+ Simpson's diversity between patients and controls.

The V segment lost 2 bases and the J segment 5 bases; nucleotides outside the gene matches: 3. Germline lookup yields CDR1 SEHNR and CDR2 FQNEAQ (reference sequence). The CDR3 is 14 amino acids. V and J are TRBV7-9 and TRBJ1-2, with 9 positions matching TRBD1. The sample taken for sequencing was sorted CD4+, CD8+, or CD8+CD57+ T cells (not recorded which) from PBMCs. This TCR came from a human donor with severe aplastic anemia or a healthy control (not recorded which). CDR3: CASSLWTGAYGYTF. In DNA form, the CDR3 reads TGTGCCAGCAGCTTATGGACAGGGGCATATGGCTACACCTTC.